This T cell receptor beta chain was retrieved from a study of response to subunit inactivated influenza vaccine. Study findings and constraints: The study's authors posited that every seasonal influenza vaccination enlists few new T cells.

Points on this clonotype: Antigen unknown.

The germline V and J ends were trimmed by 6 bases and 0 bases, with 13 bases remaining between them. The V gene's germline CDR1 is MNHEY and CDR2 SVGAGI. The CDR3 is 15 amino acids. TCRdb used MiXCR to reprocess the RT-PCR reads, holding one entry per CDR3 protein. The sample has hundreds of thousands of distinct CDR3 sequences, about an eighth seen once; the top ten hold roughly a tenth. The specimen was PBMCs from blood, collected on the day of vaccination. This TCR came from a man over 45 who received an inactivated influenza vaccine. The chain joins TRBV6-5 to TRBJ2-3, with a possible D match to TRBD2 (6 bases). As DNA, the CDR3 is TGTGCCAGCAGATATCATGGGGGGAGCACAGATACGCAGTATTTT. Its translation: CASRYHGGSTDTQYF.